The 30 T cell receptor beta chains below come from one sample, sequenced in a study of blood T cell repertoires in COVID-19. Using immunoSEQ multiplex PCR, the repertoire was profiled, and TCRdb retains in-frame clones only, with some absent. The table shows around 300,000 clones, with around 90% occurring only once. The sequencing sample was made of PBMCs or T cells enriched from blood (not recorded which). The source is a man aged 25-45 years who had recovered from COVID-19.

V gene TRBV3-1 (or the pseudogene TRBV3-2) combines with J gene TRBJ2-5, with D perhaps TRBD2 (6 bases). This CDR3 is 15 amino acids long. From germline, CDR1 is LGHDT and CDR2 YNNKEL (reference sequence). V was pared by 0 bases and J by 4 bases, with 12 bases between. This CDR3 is CASSQDRRGVETQYF. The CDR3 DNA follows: TGTGCCAGCAGCCAAGATAGGAGGGGAGTAGAGACCCAGTACTTC.

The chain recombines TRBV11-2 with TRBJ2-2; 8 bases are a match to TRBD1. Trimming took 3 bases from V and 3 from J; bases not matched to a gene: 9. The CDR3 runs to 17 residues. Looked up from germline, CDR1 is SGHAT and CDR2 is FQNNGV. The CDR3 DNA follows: TGTGCCAGCAGCTTTTTCAGGGGGCGCGGGGACACCGGGGAGCTGTTTTTT. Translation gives CASSFFRGRGDTGELFF.

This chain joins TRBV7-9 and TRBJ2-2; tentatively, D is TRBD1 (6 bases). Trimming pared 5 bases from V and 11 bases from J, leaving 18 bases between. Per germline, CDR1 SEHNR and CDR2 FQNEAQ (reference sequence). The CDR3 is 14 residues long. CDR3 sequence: CASSQRTVSSELFF. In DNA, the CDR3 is TGTGCCAGCAGCCAACGGACAGTTTCAAGCGAGCTGTTTTTT.

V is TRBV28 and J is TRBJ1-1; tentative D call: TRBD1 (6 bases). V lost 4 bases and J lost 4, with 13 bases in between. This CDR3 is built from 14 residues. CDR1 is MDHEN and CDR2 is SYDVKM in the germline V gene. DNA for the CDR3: TGTGCCAGCAGTTCCCTGACAGGTTTCACTGAAGCTTTCTTT. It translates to CASSSLTGFTEAFF.

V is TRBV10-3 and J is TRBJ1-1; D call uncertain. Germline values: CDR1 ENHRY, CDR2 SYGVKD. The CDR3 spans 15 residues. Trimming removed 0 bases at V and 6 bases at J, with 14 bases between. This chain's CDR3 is CAISESKGQVPEAFF. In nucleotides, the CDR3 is TGTGCCATCAGTGAGTCGAAAGGTCAGGTGCCTGAAGCTTTCTTT.

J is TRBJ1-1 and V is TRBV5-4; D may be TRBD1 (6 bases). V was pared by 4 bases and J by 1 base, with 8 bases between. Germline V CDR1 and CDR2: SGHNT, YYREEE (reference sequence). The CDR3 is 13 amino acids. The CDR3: CASSADRNTEAFF. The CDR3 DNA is TGTGCCAGCAGCGCGGACAGGAACACTGAAGCTTTCTTT.

This CDR3 reads CASSLGGLAIETQYF. For the CDR3, the DNA is TGTGCCAGCAGCTTAGGGGGACTAGCGATCGAGACCCAGTACTTC. V gene TRBV7-2 combines with J gene TRBJ2-5, with 10 nucleotides matching TRBD2. The V and J ends lost 1 base and 5 bases, in that order; junction bases with no gene match: 4. Germline V gene lookup returns CDR1 SGHTA and CDR2 FQGNSA. CDR3 length: 15 residues.

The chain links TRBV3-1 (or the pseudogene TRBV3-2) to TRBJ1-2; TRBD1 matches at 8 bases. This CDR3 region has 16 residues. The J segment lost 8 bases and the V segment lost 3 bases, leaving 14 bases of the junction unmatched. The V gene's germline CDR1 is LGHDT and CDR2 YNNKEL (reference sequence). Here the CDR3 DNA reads TGTGCCAGCAGCCACTCTGGACAGGGCAACCGTAGGGGCTACACCTTC. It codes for CASSHSGQGNRRGYTF.

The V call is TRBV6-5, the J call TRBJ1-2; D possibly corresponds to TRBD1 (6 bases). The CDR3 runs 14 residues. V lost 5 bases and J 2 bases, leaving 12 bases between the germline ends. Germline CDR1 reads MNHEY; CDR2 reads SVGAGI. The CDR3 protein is CASSPWGQNYGYTF. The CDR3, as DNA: TGTGCCAGCAGTCCTTGGGGGCAAAACTATGGCTACACCTTC.

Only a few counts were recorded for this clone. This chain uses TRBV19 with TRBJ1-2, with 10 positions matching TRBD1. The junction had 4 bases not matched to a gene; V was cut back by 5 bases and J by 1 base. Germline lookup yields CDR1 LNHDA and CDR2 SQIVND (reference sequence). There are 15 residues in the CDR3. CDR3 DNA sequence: TGTGCCAGTAGTCCCCGGACAGGGGGTAACTATGGCTACACCTTC. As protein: CASSPRTGGNYGYTF.

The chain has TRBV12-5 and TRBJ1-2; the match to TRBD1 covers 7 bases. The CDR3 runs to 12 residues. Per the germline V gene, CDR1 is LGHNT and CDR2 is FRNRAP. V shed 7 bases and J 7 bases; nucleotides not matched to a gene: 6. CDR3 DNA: TGTGCTAGTGCCCAGGGGGTTTCTGGCTACACCTTC. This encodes CASAQGVSGYTF.

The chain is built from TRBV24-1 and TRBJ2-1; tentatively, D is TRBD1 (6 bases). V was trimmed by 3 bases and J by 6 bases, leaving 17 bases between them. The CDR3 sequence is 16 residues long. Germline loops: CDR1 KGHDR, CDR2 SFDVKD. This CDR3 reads CATSDVGRGVGNEQFF. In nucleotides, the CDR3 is TGTGCCACCAGTGATGTGGGCAGGGGCGTGGGCAATGAGCAGTTCTTC.

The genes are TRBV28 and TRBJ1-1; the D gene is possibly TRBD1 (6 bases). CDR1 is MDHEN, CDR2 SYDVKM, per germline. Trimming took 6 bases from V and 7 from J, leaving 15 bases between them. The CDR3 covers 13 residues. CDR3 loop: CASRATGPGEAFF. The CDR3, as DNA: TGTGCCAGCAGGGCTACAGGGCCCGGTGAAGCTTTCTTT.

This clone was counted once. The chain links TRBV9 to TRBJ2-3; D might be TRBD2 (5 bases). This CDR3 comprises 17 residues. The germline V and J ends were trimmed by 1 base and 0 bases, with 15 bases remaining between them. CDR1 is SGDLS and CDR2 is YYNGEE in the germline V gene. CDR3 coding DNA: TGTGCCAGCAGCGTAATAGGAGGAACGGGGAGCACAGATACGCAGTATTTT. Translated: CASSVIGGTGSTDTQYF.

CDR3 DNA sequence: TGTGCCAGCAGCGTAGGCCCGGGATCTGGGAATGAGCAGTTCTTC. It is translated as CASSVGPGSGNEQFF. This rearrangement joins TRBV9 to TRBJ2-1; a weak D match, TRBD2 (5 bases). CDR3 size: 15 residues. The V end lost 0 bases, the J end lost 7 bases, and 14 bases lay between the germline ends. Germline CDR1 reads SGDLS; CDR2 reads YYNGEE.

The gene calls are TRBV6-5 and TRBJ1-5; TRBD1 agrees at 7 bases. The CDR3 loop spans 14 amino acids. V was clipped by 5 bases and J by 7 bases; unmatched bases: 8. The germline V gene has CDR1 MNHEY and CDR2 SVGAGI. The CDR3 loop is CASSPQTGWQPQHF. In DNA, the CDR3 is TGTGCCAGCAGTCCGCAGACAGGGTGGCAGCCCCAGCATTTT.

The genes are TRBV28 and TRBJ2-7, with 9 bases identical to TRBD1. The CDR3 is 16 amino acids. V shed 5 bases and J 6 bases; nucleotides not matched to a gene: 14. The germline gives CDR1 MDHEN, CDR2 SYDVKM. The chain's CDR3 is CASSDLTGGPRGEQYF. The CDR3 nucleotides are TGTGCCAGCAGTGATCTGACAGGGGGGCCTAGGGGCGAGCAGTACTTC.

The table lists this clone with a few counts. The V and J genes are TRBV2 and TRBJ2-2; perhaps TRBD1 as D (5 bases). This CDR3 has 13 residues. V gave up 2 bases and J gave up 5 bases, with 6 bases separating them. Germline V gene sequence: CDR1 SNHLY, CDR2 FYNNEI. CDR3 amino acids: CASSEQGTGELFF. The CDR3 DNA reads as TGTGCCAGCAGTGAACAGGGAACCGGGGAGCTGTTTTTT.

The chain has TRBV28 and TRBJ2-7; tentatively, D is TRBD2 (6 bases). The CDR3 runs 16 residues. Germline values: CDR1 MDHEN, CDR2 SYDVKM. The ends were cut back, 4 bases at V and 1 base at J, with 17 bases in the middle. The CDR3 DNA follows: TGTGCCAGCAGTTCCATCGGGACTGCGCGTTCCTACGAGCAGTACTTC. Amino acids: CASSSIGTARSYEQYF.

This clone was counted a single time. Here the CDR3 reads CAWSVIGSNQPQHF. The CDR3 region has the DNA TGTGCCTGGAGTGTAATCGGTAGCAATCAGCCCCAGCATTTT. The chain recombines TRBV30 with TRBJ1-5, with D unclear. Germline CDR1 GTSNPN, CDR2 SVGIG (reference sequence). V was cut by 0 bases and J by 0 bases, with 6 bases left in between. The length of the CDR3 is 14 residues. The full variable domain, in which reference TRBV30 and TRBJ1-5 provide the parts outside the CDR3, is SQTIHQWPATLVQPVGSPLSLECTVEGTSNPNLYWYRQAAGRGLQLLFYSVGIGQISSEVPQNLSASRPQDRQFILSSKKLLLSDSGFYLCAWSVIGSNQPQHFGDGTRLSIL.

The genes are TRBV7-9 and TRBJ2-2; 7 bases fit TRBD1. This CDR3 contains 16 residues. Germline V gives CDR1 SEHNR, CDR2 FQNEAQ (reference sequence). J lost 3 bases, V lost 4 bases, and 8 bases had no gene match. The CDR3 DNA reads TGTGCCAGCAGCTCAACAGGGACAGTGGACACCGGGGAGCTGTTTTTT. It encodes CASSSTGTVDTGELFF.

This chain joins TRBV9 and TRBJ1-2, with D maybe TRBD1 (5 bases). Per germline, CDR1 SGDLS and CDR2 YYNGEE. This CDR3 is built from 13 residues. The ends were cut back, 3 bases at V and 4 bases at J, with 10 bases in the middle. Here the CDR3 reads CASSGQGSYGYTF. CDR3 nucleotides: TGTGCCAGCAGCGGCCAGGGAAGCTATGGCTACACCTTC.

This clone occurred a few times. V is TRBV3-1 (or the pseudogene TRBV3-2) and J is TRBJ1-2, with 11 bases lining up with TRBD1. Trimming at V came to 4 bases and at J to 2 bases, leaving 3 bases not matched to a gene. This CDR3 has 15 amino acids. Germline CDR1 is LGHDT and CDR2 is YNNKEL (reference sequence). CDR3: CASSPRDRGNYGYTF. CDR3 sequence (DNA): TGTGCCAGCAGCCCTCGGGACAGGGGGAACTATGGCTACACCTTC.

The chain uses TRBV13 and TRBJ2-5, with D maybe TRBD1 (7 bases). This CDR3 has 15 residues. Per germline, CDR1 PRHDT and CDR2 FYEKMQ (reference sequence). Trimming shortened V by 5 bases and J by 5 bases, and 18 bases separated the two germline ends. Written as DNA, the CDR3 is TGTGCCAGCAGCGATAGGTCAGGGGGGAGGGAGACCCAGTACTTC. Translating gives CASSDRSGGRETQYF.

CDR3 DNA: TGTGCCAGCCAGACAGGGTATGGCTACACCTTC. Translating it yields CASQTGYGYTF. The chain couples TRBV9 to TRBJ1-2; 7 bases agree with TRBD1. V gave up 7 bases and J gave up 5 bases; unmatched junction bases: 2. Per germline, CDR1 SGDLS and CDR2 YYNGEE. CDR3 length equals 11 residues.

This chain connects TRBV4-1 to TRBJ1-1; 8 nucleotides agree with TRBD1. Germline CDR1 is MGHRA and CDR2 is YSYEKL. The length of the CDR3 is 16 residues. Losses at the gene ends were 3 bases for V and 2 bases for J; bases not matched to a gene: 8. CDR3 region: CASSQGFTGGNTEAFF. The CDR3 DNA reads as TGCGCCAGCAGCCAGGGGTTTACAGGGGGTAACACTGAAGCTTTCTTT.

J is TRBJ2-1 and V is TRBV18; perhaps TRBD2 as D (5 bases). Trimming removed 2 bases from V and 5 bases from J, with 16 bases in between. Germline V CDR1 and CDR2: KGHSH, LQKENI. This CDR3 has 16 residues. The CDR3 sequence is CASSPTGGGRDNEQFF. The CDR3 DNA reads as TGTGCCAGCTCACCAACGGGTGGCGGGCGGGACAATGAGCAGTTCTTC.

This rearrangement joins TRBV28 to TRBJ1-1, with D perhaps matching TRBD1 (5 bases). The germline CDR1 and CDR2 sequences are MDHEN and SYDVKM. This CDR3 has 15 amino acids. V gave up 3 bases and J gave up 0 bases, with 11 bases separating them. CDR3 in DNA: TGTGCCAGCAGTTTGACGACAGAGATGAACACTGAAGCTTTCTTT. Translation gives CASSLTTEMNTEAFF.

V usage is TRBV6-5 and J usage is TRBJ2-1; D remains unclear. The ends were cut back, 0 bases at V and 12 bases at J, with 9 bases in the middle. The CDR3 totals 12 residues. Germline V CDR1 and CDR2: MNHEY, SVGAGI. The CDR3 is CASSYSRSRQFF. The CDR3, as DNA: TGTGCCAGCAGTTACTCGAGGTCTAGGCAGTTCTTC.

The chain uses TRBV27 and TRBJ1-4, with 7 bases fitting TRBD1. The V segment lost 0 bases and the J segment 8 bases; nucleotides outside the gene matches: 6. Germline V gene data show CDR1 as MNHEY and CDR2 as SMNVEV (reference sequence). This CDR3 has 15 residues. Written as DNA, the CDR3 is TGTGCCAGCAGTTTATCAGCAGGGGGAGTGGAAAAACTGTTTTTT. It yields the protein CASSLSAGGVEKLFF.